These 27 T cell receptor beta chains originate from one sample sequenced in a study of Ad26.COV2.S vaccination and SARS-CoV-2 variants. The assay was immunoSEQ multiplex PCR, and TCRdb's table has in-frame clones only and misses some. Of around 420,000 clones in the sample, 85% to 90% were seen once. Noted treatment: about 20 received Ad26.COV2.S at low or high dose, single or two shots; about 5 received placebo; per-sample allocation not given. Day 63 following the first vaccine or placebo injection was when the samples were taken. The material was peripheral blood, obtained in a trial of Ad26.COV2.S vaccine versus placebo. Receptors were obtained from a person between 18 and 65 years old who received the Ad26.COV2.S COVID-19 vaccine or a placebo.

The gene calls are TRBV6-5 and TRBJ1-5; TRBD1 is a possible D gene (5 bases). CDR1 and CDR2 (germline): MNHEY, SVGAGI. This CDR3 region has 14 residues. Trimming removed 8 bases from V and 4 bases from J, with 15 bases in between. CDR3: CASGPRGFNQPQHF. The CDR3 region has the DNA TGTGCCAGCGGCCCGAGGGGTTTTAATCAGCCCCAGCATTTT.

The chain couples TRBV3-1 (or the pseudogene TRBV3-2) to TRBJ1-5; D remains ambiguous. Trimming took off 1 base at V and 8 bases at J, with 6 bases between the two ends. Germline V gives CDR1 LGHDT, CDR2 YNNKEL (reference sequence). The CDR3 spans 12 residues. CDR3 residues: CASSQGSEPQHF. The DNA of the CDR3 is TGTGCCAGCAGCCAAGGATCGGAGCCCCAGCATTTT.

This clone has just one count. The chain carries TRBV5-1 and TRBJ2-5, with TRBD1 matching 8 bases. The CDR3 spans 16 residues. The germline gives CDR1 SGHRS, CDR2 YFSETQ. With 0 bases clipped from V and 0 bases from J, the junction kept 4 bases outside the gene matches. Here the CDR3 DNA reads TGCGCCAGCAGCTTGGGCTGGACAGGGTACCAAGAGACCCAGTACTTC. Translated: CASSLGWTGYQETQYF.

The gene calls are TRBV6-6 and TRBJ1-4; 7 bases map to TRBD1. This CDR3 contains 14 residues. Germline loops: CDR1 MNHNY, CDR2 SVGAGI (reference sequence). Unmatched junction bases numbered 6, after V lost 6 bases and J lost 5 bases. The CDR3 DNA reads TGTGCCAGCAGGCAACAGGGGAGGAATGAAAAACTGTTTTTT. This encodes CASRQQGRNEKLFF.

This clone was observed a handful of times. V gene TRBV7-9 combines with J gene TRBJ1-5; no clear D. Trimming pared 1 base from V and 2 bases from J, leaving 6 bases between. From germline, CDR1 is SEHNR and CDR2 FQNEAQ (reference sequence). The CDR3 runs 14 residues. The CDR3 sequence: CASSLGRGNQPQHF. In DNA form, the CDR3 reads TGTGCCAGCAGCTTAGGGAGAGGCAATCAGCCCCAGCATTTT.

This clone was counted between two and nine times. The V gene is TRBV4-1, the J gene TRBJ1-1, with a weak D call TRBD1 (6 bases). Germline V CDR1 and CDR2: MGHRA, YSYEKL. This CDR3 spans 16 amino acids. The V and J ends lost 4 bases and 5 bases respectively, with 20 bases between them. In nucleotides, the CDR3 is TGCGCCAGCAGCCCCAAACCAGCAGGGGCCGGGACTGAAGCTTTCTTT. It is translated as CASSPKPAGAGTEAFF.

This chain uses TRBV4-2 with TRBJ2-1; 9 positions agree with TRBD1. With V trimmed by 3 bases and J by 5 bases, 2 bases remained unmatched. This CDR3 spans 14 amino acids. CDR1 is LGHNA and CDR2 is YNFKEQ in the germline V gene. This chain's CDR3 is CASSHGQGNNEQFF. DNA of the CDR3: TGTGCCAGCAGCCATGGACAGGGGAACAATGAGCAGTTCTTC.

The chain couples TRBV6-5 to TRBJ1-2; TRBD1 might be the D (5 bases). The CDR3 is 15 amino acids. Germline CDR1 and CDR2: MNHEY and SVGAGI. V lost 2 bases to trimming and J lost 4 bases, with 14 bases between them. Here the CDR3 DNA reads TGTGCCAGCAGTTACGTGGGGGAGGTCGGCTATGGCTACACCTTC. It specifies CASSYVGEVGYGYTF.

The chain uses TRBV6-5 and TRBJ1-1; no reliable D call. V was pared by 1 base and J by 2 bases, with 14 bases between. This CDR3 has 16 amino acids. Germline assignment: CDR1 MNHEY and CDR2 SVGAGI. The CDR3 coding sequence is TGTGCCAGCAGTTACTTCGCGAGCAGCTCCAACACTGAAGCTTTCTTT. As protein: CASSYFASSSNTEAFF.

This clone is a singleton in its sample. The V and J genes are TRBV2 and TRBJ2-2, with TRBD2 matching 14 bases. Germline V CDR1 and CDR2: SNHLY, FYNNEI. Trimming cost V 9 bases and J 3 bases; bases outside gene matches: 3. The CDR3 has 15 residues. CDR3 in amino acids: CASRTSGGYTGELFF. The CDR3 DNA is TGTGCCAGTAGGACTAGCGGGGGGTACACCGGGGAGCTGTTTTTT.

This sequence joins TRBV5-4 and TRBJ2-5; TRBD2 matches 11 bases. The germline gives CDR1 SGHNT, CDR2 YYREEE (reference sequence). V shed 4 bases, J shed 9 bases, and the junction held 14 bases outside the gene matches. The length of the CDR3 is 16 residues. Written as DNA, the CDR3 is TGTGCCAGCAGCCCGCCACTAGCGGGGGCCCAACGGGCCCAGTACTTC. Residues: CASSPPLAGAQRAQYF. Complete variable domain (other parts from reference TRBV5-4 and TRBJ2-5): ETGVTQSPTHLIKTRGQQVTLRCSSQSGHNTVSWYQQALGQGPQFIFQYYREEENGRGNFPPRFSGLQFPNYSSELNVNALELDDSALYLCASSPPLAGAQRAQYFGPGTRLLVL.

CDR3 nucleotide sequence: TGTGCCAGCGGGCCGGGACAGGATTATGAAAAACTGTTTTTT. Residues: CASGPGQDYEKLFF. The rearrangement links TRBV28 to TRBJ1-4; TRBD1 aligns across 8 bases. CDR3 length equals 14 residues. With 8 bases clipped from V and 6 bases from J, the junction kept 8 bases outside the gene matches. From germline, CDR1 is MDHEN and CDR2 SYDVKM.

The chain employs TRBV9 and TRBJ1-2; no firm D call. Germline lookup yields CDR1 SGDLS and CDR2 YYNGEE. The V gene lost 0 bases and the J gene lost 7 bases, with 7 bases spanning the gap. This CDR3 is built from 12 residues. Here the CDR3 DNA reads TGTGCCAGCAGCGTAGGCGGGCGTGGCTACACCTTC. This codes for CASSVGGRGYTF.

Comments on this clone: A junction boundary mismatches the germline segment, possibly from a read error. This chain connects TRBV7-7 to TRBJ1-1; D gene uncertain. The germline V gene has CDR1 SSHAT and CDR2 FNYEAQ (reference sequence). The CDR3 is made up of 13 amino acids. The CDR3 DNA reads TGTGCTAGCAGCTCCACGAGGAACACTGAAGCTTTCTTT. The encoded protein is CASSSTRNTEAFF.

The gene calls are TRBV28 and TRBJ2-4, with D maybe TRBD1 (5 bases). CDR1 and CDR2 (germline): MDHEN, SYDVKM. The CDR3 runs to 12 residues. Trimming removed 5 bases at V and 8 bases at J, with 10 bases between. CDR3 sequence: CASSAGFDIQYF. The CDR3 region has the DNA TGTGCCAGCAGTGCAGGGTTCGACATTCAGTACTTC.

V gene TRBV6-2 or TRBV6-3 combines with J gene TRBJ1-1; D not resolved. V lost 6 bases, J lost 1 base, and 12 bases lay in between. This CDR3 has 14 residues. Germline V gene sequence: CDR1 MNHEY, CDR2 SVGEGT. CDR3 nucleotide sequence: TGTGCCAGCAGCACACAAAGAACGAACACTGAAGCTTTCTTT. This gives the protein CASSTQRTNTEAFF.

This chain uses TRBV27 with TRBJ2-7; 7 nucleotides align to TRBD1. The CDR3 loop spans 13 amino acids. Germline CDR1 reads MNHEY; CDR2 reads SMNVEV (reference sequence). With V trimmed by 3 bases and J by 6 bases, 5 bases remained unmatched. The DNA of the CDR3 is TGTGCCAGCAGTTTTGGACAGGCTGGCGAGCAGTACTTC. It is translated as CASSFGQAGEQYF.

The chain carries TRBV7-9 and TRBJ2-7, with 9 bases lining up with TRBD1. Trimming at V came to 5 bases and at J to 2 bases, leaving 4 bases not matched to a gene. Germline CDR1 is SEHNR and CDR2 is FQNEAQ (reference sequence). The CDR3 spans 14 residues. The CDR3 DNA reads as TGTGCCAGCAGCACCGGGACAGGGACCTACGAGCAGTACTTC. This translates into CASSTGTGTYEQYF.

This clone occurred once. The chain recombines TRBV30 with TRBJ2-6; D is possibly TRBD1 (6 bases). The germline V and J ends were trimmed by 4 bases and 0 bases, with 16 bases remaining between them. Germline values: CDR1 GTSNPN, CDR2 SVGIG (reference sequence). The CDR3 has 17 residues. CDR3 in amino acids: CAWTTAGDTSGANVLTF. CDR3 bases: TGTGCCTGGACCACGGCCGGGGACACCTCTGGGGCCAACGTCCTGACTTTC.

CDR3 in amino acids: CSVDSGTGVREYEQYF. In nucleotides, the CDR3 is TGCAGCGTTGATTCCGGGACAGGGGTACGGGAGTACGAGCAGTACTTC. J is TRBJ2-7 and V is TRBV29-1, with 10 bases identical to TRBD1. Germline trimming cut 3 bases from V and 4 bases from J; bases unmatched to any gene: 12. The CDR3 runs to 16 residues. Germline CDR1 is SQVTM and CDR2 is ANQGSEA.

This chain joins TRBV6-1 and TRBJ2-7, with D unclear. With 3 bases removed from V and 2 bases from J, the gap between germline ends came to 11 bases. The CDR3 runs 14 residues. Germline values: CDR1 MNHNS, CDR2 SASEGT. CDR3 DNA: TGTGCCAGCAGTGACGGACGAGTCCCCTACGAGCAGTACTTC. Its translation: CASSDGRVPYEQYF.

The J gene is TRBJ2-5, the V gene TRBV19; either TRBD1 or TRBD2 may supply D (7 bases each). Germline CDR1 reads LNHDA; CDR2 reads SQIVND (reference sequence). The V and J ends lost 6 bases and 1 base respectively, with 15 bases between them. This CDR3 region has 15 residues. CDR3 sequence reads: CASRSQGGAQETQYF. The CDR3 nucleotides are TGTGCCAGTAGATCCCAGGGGGGGGCCCAAGAGACCCAGTACTTC.

V gene TRBV2 combines with J gene TRBJ1-6; TRBD1 agrees at 9 bases. The CDR3 extends over 16 amino acids. V lost 1 base to trimming and J lost 9 bases; unmatched junction nucleotides: 7. CDR1 and CDR2 from the germline V gene are SNHLY and FYNNEI. The chain's CDR3 is CASSEEGGTGTSPLHF. For the CDR3, the DNA is TGTGCCAGCAGTGAAGAAGGAGGGACAGGGACTTCACCCCTCCACTTT.

The chain links TRBV11-1 to TRBJ1-2; D gene ambiguous. Germline V lookup: CDR1 SGHAT, CDR2 FQDESV (reference sequence). Between the trimmed V and J ends, which lost 5 bases and 13 bases, there was a span of 20 bases. The CDR3 totals 13 residues. The CDR3 nucleotides read TGTGCCAGCAGCGGGCCCCGGGAAGCAGTAGGCACCTTC. Protein sequence: CASSGPREAVGTF.

The chain carries TRBV5-5 and TRBJ2-2, with a possible D match to TRBD2 (6 bases). V lost 6 bases, J lost 7 bases, and 13 bases lay in between. The CDR3 sequence is 13 residues long. Germline-derived CDR1 and CDR2 are SGHKS and YYEKEE (reference sequence). In DNA, the CDR3 is TGTGCCAGCACCCGGGACTGGGTCGGGGAGCTGTTTTTT. Its translation is CASTRDWVGELFF.

The V gene is TRBV27, the J gene TRBJ2-7; TRBD1 matches 7 bases. CDR3 length equals 14 residues. The V gene end was trimmed by 2 bases and the J gene end by 2 bases; junction bases not matched to a gene: 3. The germline CDR1 and CDR2 sequences are MNHEY and SMNVEV (reference sequence). The CDR3 sequence: CASSLKDRTYEQYF. The CDR3 DNA sequence: TGTGCCAGCAGTTTAAAGGACAGGACCTACGAGCAGTACTTC.

This CDR3 is CATSAESQGARGYTF. DNA of the CDR3: TGTGCCACCAGTGCAGAATCCCAGGGGGCGCGAGGCTACACCTTC. The rearrangement uses TRBV24-1 and TRBJ1-2, with 8 bases identical to TRBD1. Germline V CDR1 and CDR2: KGHDR, SFDVKD. The trim removed 5 bases at V and 8 bases at J, leaving 12 bases unmatched. The CDR3 is 15 residues long.